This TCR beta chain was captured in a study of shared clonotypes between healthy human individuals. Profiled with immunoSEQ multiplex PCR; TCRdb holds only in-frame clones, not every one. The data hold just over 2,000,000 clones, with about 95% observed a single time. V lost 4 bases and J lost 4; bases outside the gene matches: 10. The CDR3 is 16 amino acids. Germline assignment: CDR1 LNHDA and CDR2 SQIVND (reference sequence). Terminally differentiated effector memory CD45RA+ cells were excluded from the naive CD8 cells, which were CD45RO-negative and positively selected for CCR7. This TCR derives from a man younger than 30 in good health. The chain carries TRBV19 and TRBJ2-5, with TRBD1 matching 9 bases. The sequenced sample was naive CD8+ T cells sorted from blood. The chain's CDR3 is CASSTRTGVMGETQYF. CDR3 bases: TGTGCCAGTAGTACCCGGACAGGGGTGATGGGAGAGACCCAGTACTTC. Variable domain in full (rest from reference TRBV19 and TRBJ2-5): DGGITQSPKYLFRKEGQNVTLSCEQNLNHDAMYWYRQDPGQGLRLIYYSQIVNDFQKGDIAEGYSVSREKKESFPLTVTSAQKNPTAFYLCASSTRTGVMGETQYFGPGTRLLVL.